The 16 T cell receptor beta chains given below trace back to one sample, sequenced in a study of cytomegalovirus exposure and HLA in healthy donors. Primers included in the PCR were 60 Vbeta and 13 Jbeta primers. Sequenced by immunoSEQ multiplex PCR; TCRdb stores in-frame clones only, minus some. The repertoire table contains 55,000 to 65,000 clones. Sequencing was performed on PBMCs. These receptor sequences come from a woman aged 18-35 years in good health and CMV-seronegative.

V usage is TRBV25-1 and J usage is TRBJ2-7; 9 positions match TRBD1. This CDR3 spans 17 amino acids. In germline, CDR1 is MGHDK, CDR2 SYGVNS. The junction had 14 bases not matched to a gene; V was cut back by 6 bases and J by 2 bases. CDR3 sequence reads: CASSSPGQGESPYEQYF. The CDR3 DNA follows: TGTGCCAGCAGCTCTCCGGGACAGGGCGAGTCTCCCTACGAGCAGTACTTC.

The V gene is TRBV29-1, the J gene TRBJ2-7; D possibly corresponds to TRBD2 (5 bases). Germline V CDR1 and CDR2: SQVTM, ANQGSEA. Trimming took 0 bases from V and 6 from J, leaving 12 bases between them. This CDR3 contains 13 residues. CDR3 DNA: TGCAGCGTTGAAGAGGGCCGAGGGTTCGAGCAGTACTTC. It encodes CSVEEGRGFEQYF.

The rearrangement links TRBV18 to TRBJ1-1; tentative D call: TRBD1 (5 bases). This CDR3 is built from 15 residues. V was pared by 2 bases and J by 1 base, with 11 bases between. Germline CDR1 reads KGHSH; CDR2 reads LQKENI. CDR3 sequence: CASSPKAGPNTEAFF. The CDR3 bases are TGTGCCAGCTCACCAAAGGCAGGGCCGAACACTGAAGCTTTCTTT.

This chain connects TRBV7-3 to TRBJ2-3; D is perhaps TRBD1 (5 bases). Trimming removed 2 bases from V and 4 bases from J, with 7 bases in between. Germline CDR1 SGHTA, CDR2 FQGTGA. There are 13 residues in the CDR3. The CDR3 spells CASSLGAPDTQYF. CDR3 nucleotides: TGTGCCAGCAGCTTAGGGGCCCCAGATACGCAGTATTTT.

The CDR3 spells CASSPDREVGEQFF. As DNA, the CDR3 is TGTGCCAGCAGCCCGGACAGGGAAGTGGGTGAGCAGTTCTTC. The rearrangement joins TRBV5-6 to TRBJ2-1, with 8 bases lining up with TRBD1. This CDR3 contains 14 residues. The V gene end was trimmed by 4 bases and the J gene end by 9 bases; junction bases not matched to a gene: 9. CDR1 and CDR2 (germline): SGHDT, YYEEEE.

The chain couples TRBV5-6 to TRBJ2-3; D possibly corresponds to TRBD1 (5 bases). The CDR3 has 16 amino acids. Germline CDR1 and CDR2: SGHDT and YYEEEE. Trimming removed 1 base from V and 0 bases from J, with 12 bases in between. The CDR3 spells CASSLLQALSTDTQYF. The DNA for the CDR3 is TGTGCCAGCAGCTTGTTACAGGCCTTAAGCACAGATACGCAGTATTTT. Full variable domain (remainder filled in from reference TRBV5-6 and TRBJ2-3): DAGVTQSPTHLIKTRGQQVTLRCSPKSGHDTVSWYQQALGQGPQFIFQYYEEEERQRGNFPDRFSGHQFPNYSSELNVNALLLGDSALYLCASSLLQALSTDTQYFGPGTRLTVL.

The chain is built from TRBV19 and TRBJ2-1; TRBD2 agrees at 8 bases. The length of the CDR3 is 15 residues. Germline loops: CDR1 LNHDA, CDR2 SQIVND (reference sequence). V shed 1 base, J shed 3 bases, and the junction held 2 bases outside the gene matches. CDR3 loop: CASSIVLAVYNEQFF. Written as DNA, the CDR3 is TGTGCCAGTAGTATAGTACTAGCGGTCTACAATGAGCAGTTCTTC.

CDR3 in amino acids: CASSFDSIAYEQYF. CDR3 sequence (DNA): TGTGCCAGCTCCTTCGACAGCATCGCCTACGAGCAGTACTTC. The gene calls are TRBV18 and TRBJ2-7, with a possible D match to TRBD1 (5 bases). Trimming left V 6 bases short and J 2 bases short, with 14 bases between. The CDR3 has 14 amino acids. The germline gives CDR1 KGHSH, CDR2 LQKENI.

With respect to this clone: This sample includes further DNA sequences coding for the same CDR3. The chain is built from TRBV19 and TRBJ1-1; 7 nucleotides agree with TRBD1. From germline, CDR1 is LNHDA and CDR2 SQIVND (reference sequence). V lost 1 base, J lost 1 base, and 0 bases stayed unmatched. This CDR3 has 14 residues. CDR3 sequence reads: CASSIGQGNTEAFF. The CDR3 region has the DNA TGTGCCAGTAGTATAGGACAGGGGAACACTGAAGCTTTCTTT.

V is TRBV5-4 and J is TRBJ1-1; 8 positions agree with TRBD1. V lost 5 bases, J lost 2 bases, and 8 bases stayed unmatched. The germline V gene has CDR1 SGHNT and CDR2 YYREEE (reference sequence). CDR3 size: 15 residues. As DNA, the CDR3 is TGTGCCAGCAGATACGACAGGGGTTCCAACACTGAAGCTTTCTTT. Translating gives CASRYDRGSNTEAFF.

The J gene is TRBJ2-2, the V gene TRBV25-1; 8 positions match TRBD2. Trimming cost V 11 bases and J 6 bases; bases outside gene matches: 5. Looked up from germline, CDR1 is MGHDK and CDR2 is SYGVNS. The CDR3 loop spans 12 amino acids. The CDR3 sequence: CACRGGPGELFF. CDR3 nucleotide sequence: TGTGCCTGCCGGGGGGGCCCCGGGGAGCTGTTTTTT. Full variable domain (missing parts from reference TRBV25-1 and TRBJ2-2): EADIYQTPRYLVIGTGKKITLECSQTMGHDKMYWYQQDPGMELHLIHYSYGVNSTEKGDLSSESTVSRIRTEHFPLTLESARPSHTSQYLCACRGGPGELFFGEGSRLTVL.

This sequence joins TRBV19 and TRBJ1-4; D unresolved. V gave up 5 bases and J gave up 4 bases, with 11 bases separating them. Germline assignment: CDR1 LNHDA and CDR2 SQIVND (reference sequence). The CDR3 has 14 amino acids. In DNA form, the CDR3 reads TGTGCCAGTAGTCTAGCCAGACTTAATGAAAAACTGTTTTTT. Its protein is CASSLARLNEKLFF.

V gene TRBV5-3 combines with J gene TRBJ1-5; 7 nucleotides match TRBD1. TRBV5-3 belongs to the ORF category, with a function that is uncertain. The CDR3 is 14 residues long. The ends lost 0 bases at V and 4 bases at J; junction bases unmatched: 1. In DNA, the CDR3 is TGTGCCAGAAGCTTGGAGACAGGGAATCAGCCCCAGCATTTT. Its protein product is CARSLETGNQPQHF.

This chain connects TRBV2 to TRBJ2-1; tentative D call: TRBD2 (6 bases). Per the germline V gene, CDR1 is SNHLY and CDR2 is FYNNEI. The CDR3 runs 14 residues. The V end lost 6 bases, the J end lost 7 bases, and 16 bases lay between the germline ends. CDR3 amino acids: CASRLGPGGNEQFF. Written as DNA, the CDR3 is TGTGCCAGCAGACTGGGCCCCGGAGGGAATGAGCAGTTCTTC.

The chain uses TRBV4-2 and TRBJ2-1, with D maybe TRBD2 (6 bases). Germline V lookup: CDR1 LGHNA, CDR2 YNFKEQ. The CDR3 spans 18 residues. The V and J ends lost 1 base and 8 bases respectively, with 24 bases between them. The DNA of the CDR3 is TGTGCCAGCAGCCAAGGAGGCCCTATGGCGGGAAGTATGGATGAGCAGTTCTTC. Translation: CASSQGGPMAGSMDEQFF.

The gene calls are TRBV6-5 and TRBJ2-7; no clear D. The germline V gene has CDR1 MNHEY and CDR2 SVGAGI. V was cut by 0 bases and J by 4 bases, with 10 bases left in between. The CDR3 is 14 residues long. Here the CDR3 DNA reads TGTGCCAGCAGTTACTCGAGGAGAGCATACGAGCAGTACTTC. Its protein is CASSYSRRAYEQYF.